This T cell receptor beta chain is from a study of blood T cell repertoires in COVID-19. About the research overall: Collection of acute and convalescent COVID-19 samples took place in the United States, Italy and Spain. From T cells, B-cell-depleted T cells, or PBMCs came the material, which was cDNA or gDNA.

Trimming removed 2 bases from V and 6 bases from J; junction bases left unmatched: 7. From germline, CDR1 is SGHRS and CDR2 YFSETQ. The CDR3 is made up of 16 amino acids. Per the authors' pipeline: Estimation of nucleated cell counts was performed using reference gene primer amplification. Generated by immunoSEQ multiplex PCR, the TCRdb table keeps only in-frame clones and is missing some. The V and J calls and the clone size are those of that table, but D and trimming were determined from the DNA. The sample gives about 250,000 clones, roughly nine tenths of which show up once; 0.9% to 1% is in the top ten.

The sample comprised peripheral blood. This clonotype was sampled from a woman between 40 and 50 years old who had recovered from COVID-19. V usage is TRBV5-1 and J usage is TRBJ2-4; 11 bases fit TRBD1. CDR3 nucleotides: TGCGCCAGCAGCTTAGTGGGACAGGGGGTTTCAAACATTCAGTACTTC. This encodes CASSLVGQGVSNIQYF.